This T cell receptor (beta chain) was retrieved from a study of molecular identifiers for immune sequencing clone quantification. Study-level points and caveats: Even with 800,000 to 1,000,000 naive cells present, spiked Jurkat TCR RNA from one cell was reportedly detectable.

The CDR3 spans 16 residues. Germline V gene sequence: CDR1 SEHNR, CDR2 FQNEAQ (reference sequence). Trimming shortened V by 5 bases and J by 3 bases, and 17 bases separated the two germline ends. TCRdb recomputed calls from the PCR reads with MiXCR, one row per CDR3 protein. The sample includes hundreds of thousands of distinct CDR3 sequences, nearly 20% of them seen just once. Of note for this clonotype: What it recognizes is unknown.

The chain has TRBV7-9 and TRBJ2-1; TRBD1 might be the D (5 bases). Sequencing was performed on naive CD8+ T cells from blood, with Jurkat cell RNA spiked in. Subset in this sample: FACS-sorted CD8+CD4-CCR7+CD45RA+ naive T cells. This TCR was sampled from a human donor in good health. Some libraries in this study had Jurkat cell RNA spiked in. CDR3 nucleotide sequence: TGTGCCAGCAGCCCCGCCAGACAGCCTCACTACAATGAGCAGTTCTTC. This translates into CASSPARQPHYNEQFF.